Below are 5 T cell receptor beta chains sequenced from a single sample in a study of cytomegalovirus exposure and HLA in healthy donors. The assay was immunoSEQ multiplex PCR, and TCRdb's table has in-frame clones only and misses some. The sample lists about 130,000 clones, roughly 89% seen once, with 1% to 1.5% in the top ten. The specimen was PBMCs. The receptor source for this set is a woman under 30 in good health and CMV-seronegative.

For this clone: Being one base from a much bigger clone, this may be a read error. J is TRBJ2-1 and V is TRBV11-3; the D is unclear. This CDR3 is built from 18 residues. CDR1 and CDR2 (germline): SGHNT, YENEEA. In DNA, the CDR3 is TGTGCCAGCAACTTAGATCAGGCAGGATCGGCAGCTTACAATGAGCAGTTCTTC. Protein sequence: CASNLDQAGSAAYNEQFF.

The rearrangement joins TRBV5-1 to TRBJ1-4; the match to TRBD1 covers 7 bases. Germline V gene lookup returns CDR1 SGHRS and CDR2 YFSETQ. V was pared by 4 bases and J by 0 bases, with 6 bases of the junction left unmatched. This CDR3 is 16 amino acids long. CDR3 region: CASSPDRVTTNEKLFF. The CDR3 nucleotides read TGCGCCAGCAGCCCCGACAGGGTCACAACTAATGAAAAACTGTTTTTT. Full variable domain (outside the CDR3, taken from reference TRBV5-1 and TRBJ1-4): KAGVTQTPRYLIKTRGQQVTLSCSPISGHRSVSWYQQTPGQGLQFLFEYFSETQRNKGNFPGRFSGRQFSNSRSEMNVSTLELGDSALYLCASSPDRVTTNEKLFFGSGTQLSVL.

For this clone: The same CDR3 arises from other DNA sequences in this sample as well. The V gene is TRBV5-1, the J gene TRBJ2-7; D uncertain. This CDR3 region has 13 residues. Trimming stripped 2 bases from V and 2 bases from J, with 8 bases between. Germline V lookup: CDR1 SGHRS, CDR2 YFSETQ. The CDR3: CASSLDTTYEQYF. The CDR3 nucleotides are TGCGCCAGCAGCTTAGACACAACCTACGAGCAGTACTTC.

The J gene is TRBJ1-5, the V gene TRBV19, with D perhaps matching TRBD1 (6 bases). The CDR3 has 15 amino acids. The ends were cut back, 10 bases at V and 2 bases at J, with 18 bases in the middle. Germline CDR1 is LNHDA and CDR2 is SQIVND (reference sequence). In DNA form, the CDR3 reads TGTGCCACTAGGGGAGGGGGGCGAGGCAATCAGCCCCAGCATTTT. Translated, it gives CATRGGGRGNQPQHF.

The chain links TRBV6-5 to TRBJ2-5; 7 bases map to TRBD1. Trimming at V came to 2 bases and at J to 5 bases, leaving 8 bases not matched to a gene. Germline lookup yields CDR1 MNHEY and CDR2 SVGAGI. The CDR3 has 15 amino acids. CDR3 in DNA: TGTGCCAGCAGTTACACGCTAATACAGGGGGAGACCCAGTACTTC. It translates to CASSYTLIQGETQYF.